These 5 T cell receptor beta chains were sequenced from one sample in a study of CD8+ T cells in alopecia areata. Isolated RNA was reverse transcribed into cDNA used as the sequencing template. This table comes from immunoSEQ multiplex PCR, and its TCRdb copy is limited to in-frame clones, with some not included. The profile shows some 99,000 clones, roughly 42% of them singletons. The sample consisted of CD4+ T cells sorted from blood. These receptors were taken from a human donor with alopecia areata.

This clone occurred a few times. The chain recombines TRBV29-1 with TRBJ1-6; TRBD1 matches at 9 bases. Per the germline V gene, CDR1 is SQVTM and CDR2 is ANQGSEA. V gave up 6 bases and J gave up 10 bases; unmatched junction bases: 10. This CDR3 has 14 residues. Here the CDR3 reads CSVSRDRVGSPLHF. In DNA form, the CDR3 reads TGCAGCGTCAGCCGGGACAGGGTAGGATCACCCCTCCACTTT.

The chain links TRBV29-1 to TRBJ2-5; D is ambiguous. Germline CDR1 and CDR2: SQVTM and ANQGSEA. The CDR3 covers 13 residues. With 7 bases removed from V and 5 bases from J, the gap between germline ends came to 17 bases. Written as DNA, the CDR3 is TGCAGCGCTGCGCCCCGAGACGGGGAGACCCAGTACTTC. It specifies CSAAPRDGETQYF.

The genes are TRBV4-1 and TRBJ2-5; TRBD2 matches 14 bases. Trimming cost V 3 bases and J 4 bases; bases outside gene matches: 4. CDR3 length equals 16 residues. Per germline, CDR1 MGHRA and CDR2 YSYEKL. CDR3 sequence (DNA): TGCGCCAGCAGCCAGGGGGGACTAGCGGGAGTAGAGACCCAGTACTTC. Translated, it gives CASSQGGLAGVETQYF.

This clone was seen a few times. The chain joins TRBV28 to TRBJ2-3; 8 positions match TRBD2. The trim removed 2 bases at V and 3 bases at J, leaving 10 bases unmatched. The CDR3 has 17 amino acids. Per the germline V gene, CDR1 is MDHEN and CDR2 is SYDVKM. The CDR3 nucleotides read TGTGCCAGCAGTTTAGCGGCCGCGGGGGGCTTGACAGATACGCAGTATTTT. Its protein is CASSLAAAGGLTDTQYF.

The gene calls are TRBV9 and TRBJ2-1; perhaps TRBD1 as D (5 bases). This CDR3 has 15 residues. The germline V gene encodes CDR1 SGDLS and CDR2 YYNGEE. V was trimmed by 4 bases and J by 4 bases, leaving 15 bases between them. CDR3 sequence (DNA): TGTGCCAGCAGCCCTGGGGCTAGGGCGTACAATGAGCAGTTCTTC. Encoded protein: CASSPGARAYNEQFF.